This TCR beta chain appears in the sequencing data of a study of blood T cells in healthy people across ages. A J-beta primer mix and a sample-barcoded 5' primer were used in a second PCR of roughly 7 to 12 cycles. TCRdb reprocessed the 5' RACE reads with MiXCR, giving one entry per CDR3 protein. Found here are about 630,000 distinct CDR3 sequences, around 20% of them singletons; the top ten hold roughly 3.6%. About this clonotype itself: This may arise from a read error, as a much more abundant clone is one base away.

The J segment lost 8 bases and the V segment lost 2 bases, leaving 14 bases of the junction unmatched. In germline, CDR1 is KGHDR, CDR2 SFDVKD. The length of the CDR3 is 17 residues. Source material: blood. This sequence originates from a man in his 70s in good health. V usage is TRBV24-1 and J usage is TRBJ2-3; 8 nucleotides align to TRBD2. The CDR3 reads CATSDWSGRGGSGTQYF. The CDR3 DNA is TGTGCCACCAGTGATTGGTCGGGACGGGGGGGTTCCGGTACGCAGTATTTT.